A selection of T cell receptor beta chains follows, all from one sample in a study of T-cell reconstitution after alpha-beta-depleted transplantation in children. MiXCR, run by TCRdb on the PCR reads, gives a single entry per CDR3 protein. Here the sample spans a few hundred thousand distinct CDR3 sequences, 25% to 30% being singletons. The material sequenced was PBMCs, taken before TCRalphabeta/CD19-depleted stem cell transplant. These receptors all stem from a boy under two years old with Wiskott-Aldrich syndrome, due to receive a stem cell transplant. Both conserved end residues are part of each CDR3. The order of the fields is D gene, V gene, J gene, clone size, CDR3 DNA, CDR3 protein. A D gene is named only where the DNA matches it firmly. Clone size is stated in some rows and not others, as once, few, many or a class when expanded.

D gene: NA; V gene: TRBV5-1; J gene: TRBJ2-2; clone size: NA; CDR3 DNA: TGCGCCAGCAGTTATTCATCTGGGGGCAACACCGGGGAGCTGTTTTTT; CDR3 protein: CASSYSSGGNTGELFF
D gene: TRBD1; V gene: TRBV6-5; J gene: TRBJ2-3; clone size: NA; CDR3 DNA: TGTGCCAGCAGGCGCATACAGGGGGGCACAGATACGCAGTATTTT; CDR3 protein: CASRRIQGGTDTQYF
D gene: NA; V gene: TRBV7-3; J gene: TRBJ1-1; clone size: NA; CDR3 DNA: TGTGCCAGCAGCGAGCGAATGAACACTGAAGCTTTCTTT; CDR3 protein: CASSERMNTEAFF
D gene: NA; V gene: TRBV20-1; J gene: TRBJ2-7; clone size: few; CDR3 DNA: TGCAGTGCTAGAGTTGTGTACGAGCAGTACTTC; CDR3 protein: CSARVVYEQYF
D gene: NA; V gene: TRBV5-1; J gene: TRBJ2-1; clone size: few; CDR3 DNA: TGCGCCAGCAGCTTGGCCCCTCTGACAGGACGCAATGAGCAGTTCTTC; CDR3 protein: CASSLAPLTGRNEQFF
D gene: NA; V gene: TRBV12-3/TRBV12-4; J gene: TRBJ1-2; clone size: few; CDR3 DNA: TGTGCCAGCACCAAACAGGGTTATGGCTACACCTTC; CDR3 protein: CASTKQGYGYTF
D gene: NA; V gene: TRBV5-6; J gene: TRBJ2-5; clone size: few; CDR3 DNA: TGTGCCAGCAGCTTAAGTTTACAGCAAGAGACCCAGTACTTC; CDR3 protein: CASSLSLQQETQYF
D gene: TRBD1; V gene: TRBV12-3/TRBV12-4; J gene: TRBJ2-2; clone size: few; CDR3 DNA: TGTGCCAGCAGCAAAGACAGGGCCGGGGAGCTGTTTTTT; CDR3 protein: CASSKDRAGELFF
D gene: TRBD2; V gene: TRBV5-1; J gene: TRBJ2-1; clone size: NA; CDR3 DNA: TGCGCCAGCAGCTTGAGAACTAGCGCAAATGAGCAGTTCTTC; CDR3 protein: CASSLRTSANEQFF
D gene: TRBD2; V gene: TRBV10-2; J gene: TRBJ2-2; clone size: NA; CDR3 DNA: TGCGCCAGCAGTGCGCGGGAGGGCCGCACCGGGGAGCTGTTTTTT; CDR3 protein: CASSAREGRTGELFF
D gene: NA; V gene: TRBV6-5; J gene: TRBJ1-1; clone size: NA; CDR3 DNA: TGTGCCAGCAGTTATCAGGGGAAGTACACTGAAGCTTTCTTT; CDR3 protein: CASSYQGKYTEAFF
D gene: TRBD1; V gene: TRBV7-9; J gene: TRBJ1-1; clone size: NA; CDR3 DNA: TGTGCCAGCAGCTGGGTAACAGGGGGCGGGGGGGCTTTCTTT; CDR3 protein: CASSWVTGGGGAFF
D gene: NA; V gene: TRBV27; J gene: TRBJ2-7; clone size: NA; CDR3 DNA: TGTGCCAGCAAGGTCGACGGGTTAACCTACGAGCAGTACTTC; CDR3 protein: CASKVDGLTYEQYF
D gene: TRBD1; V gene: TRBV15; J gene: TRBJ1-6; clone size: few; CDR3 DNA: TGTGCCACCAGCAGACTTCACAGGGGTTCCTATAATTCACCCCTCCACTTT; CDR3 protein: CATSRLHRGSYNSPLHF
D gene: NA; V gene: TRBV7-2; J gene: TRBJ2-7; clone size: many; CDR3 DNA: TGTGCCAGCGCCATCAGACTTGCGGCTAACGAGCAGTACTTC; CDR3 protein: CASAIRLAANEQYF
D gene: TRBD2; V gene: TRBV30; J gene: TRBJ2-5; clone size: few; CDR3 DNA: TGTGCCTGGGGCTCGGGGACTAGCGCTCAAGAGACCCAGTACTTC; CDR3 protein: CAWGSGTSAQETQYF
D gene: TRBD2; V gene: TRBV20-1; J gene: TRBJ2-3; clone size: few; CDR3 DNA: TGCAGTCAAACTAGCGGGAGCACAGATACGCAGTATTTT; CDR3 protein: CSQTSGSTDTQYF
D gene: NA; V gene: TRBV5-1; J gene: TRBJ1-2; clone size: NA; CDR3 DNA: TGCGCCAGCAGCTTGGGGGACGGTAACTATGGCTACACCTTC; CDR3 protein: CASSLGDGNYGYTF
D gene: NA; V gene: TRBV5-1; J gene: TRBJ1-4; clone size: few; CDR3 DNA: TGCGCCAGCAGCCCTGTATATGAGGGTAATGAAAAACTGTTTTTT; CDR3 protein: CASSPVYEGNEKLFF
D gene: NA; V gene: TRBV4-1; J gene: TRBJ2-1; clone size: NA; CDR3 DNA: TGCGCCAGCAGCCAAGGCCCCAGGGATCACAATGAGCAGTTCTTC; CDR3 protein: CASSQGPRDHNEQFF
D gene: TRBD1; V gene: TRBV10-1; J gene: TRBJ1-4; clone size: NA; CDR3 DNA: TGCGCCAGCAGAACCGGGACAGGGATGGAAAAACTGTTTTTT; CDR3 protein: CASRTGTGMEKLFF
D gene: NA; V gene: TRBV4-2; J gene: TRBJ1-6; clone size: NA; CDR3 DNA: TGTGCCAGCAGCCAAGAGAACATCCATAATTCACCCCTCCACTTT; CDR3 protein: CASSQENIHNSPLHF
D gene: NA; V gene: TRBV27; J gene: TRBJ2-1; clone size: few; CDR3 DNA: TGTGCCAGCAGTTCAAAATACGATTCCTACAATGAGCAGTTCTTC; CDR3 protein: CASSSKYDSYNEQFF
D gene: NA; V gene: TRBV20-1; J gene: TRBJ2-1; clone size: NA; CDR3 DNA: TGCAGTGCCAAGCCGGGACCTCTTTATAATGAGCAGTTCTTC; CDR3 protein: CSAKPGPLYNEQFF
D gene: TRBD2; V gene: TRBV4-2; J gene: TRBJ2-7; clone size: NA; CDR3 DNA: TGTGCCAGCAGCCAAGCTATAGCGGGAGTGGGCTCCTACGAGCAGTACTTC; CDR3 protein: CASSQAIAGVGSYEQYF
D gene: NA; V gene: TRBV12-3/TRBV12-4; J gene: TRBJ1-5; clone size: NA; CDR3 DNA: TGTGCCAGCAGCCATGGAGGGATTCCCCATCAGCCCCAGCATTTT; CDR3 protein: CASSHGGIPHQPQHF
D gene: NA; V gene: TRBV5-1; J gene: TRBJ2-1; clone size: NA; CDR3 DNA: TGCGCCAGCAGCTTGGATTGGCCAGAGCAGTTCTTC; CDR3 protein: CASSLDWPEQFF
D gene: TRBD1; V gene: TRBV6-1; J gene: TRBJ2-2; clone size: few; CDR3 DNA: TGTGCCAGCACCGGACAGGGGTTAAACACCGGGGAGCTGTTTTTT; CDR3 protein: CASTGQGLNTGELFF
D gene: NA; V gene: TRBV5-1; J gene: TRBJ2-3; clone size: NA; CDR3 DNA: TGCGCCAGCAGCTTGTCACAGACTAGCACAGATACGCAGTATTTT; CDR3 protein: CASSLSQTSTDTQYF
D gene: NA; V gene: TRBV6-1; J gene: TRBJ1-1; clone size: NA; CDR3 DNA: TGTGCCAGCAGGACCGACAGGTGGCATGTGAACACTGAAGCTTTCTTT; CDR3 protein: CASRTDRWHVNTEAFF
D gene: TRBD2; V gene: TRBV7-6; J gene: TRBJ2-1; clone size: NA; CDR3 DNA: TGTGCCAGCAGCGGACGGACTAGCGGGAGTAGTGAGCAGTTCTTC; CDR3 protein: CASSGRTSGSSEQFF
D gene: TRBD1; V gene: TRBV4-1; J gene: TRBJ1-6; clone size: NA; CDR3 DNA: TGCGCCAGCAGGGGGACAGGGCTAGATTCACCCCTCCACTTT; CDR3 protein: CASRGTGLDSPLHF
D gene: NA; V gene: TRBV27; J gene: TRBJ2-2; clone size: NA; CDR3 DNA: TGTGCCAGCAGTTGGGGCCGAGGCGGGGAGCTGTTTTTT; CDR3 protein: CASSWGRGGELFF
D gene: TRBD2; V gene: TRBV7-9; J gene: TRBJ2-3; clone size: few; CDR3 DNA: TGTGCCACCAGCCCCCGGACTAGCGGGACCCTCTCAGATACGCAGTATTTT; CDR3 protein: CATSPRTSGTLSDTQYF
D gene: NA; V gene: TRBV10-3; J gene: TRBJ1-1; clone size: NA; CDR3 DNA: TGTGCCATCAGTCAGACAGGGAACACTGAAGCTTTCTTT; CDR3 protein: CAISQTGNTEAFF
D gene: TRBD1; V gene: TRBV5-1; J gene: TRBJ2-2; clone size: few; CDR3 DNA: TGTGCCAGCAGCTTGCCAGGGGGCAACACCGGGGAGCTGTTTTTT; CDR3 protein: CASSLPGGNTGELFF
D gene: TRBD2; V gene: TRBV29-1; J gene: TRBJ2-3; clone size: NA; CDR3 DNA: TGCAGCGTTGTCCCAAACCTAGCGGGAGTGATAGATACGCAGTATTTT; CDR3 protein: CSVVPNLAGVIDTQYF
D gene: NA; V gene: TRBV5-8; J gene: TRBJ1-5; clone size: NA; CDR3 DNA: TGTGCCAGCAGCTTGGCGGCCGGGCTCCAGCCCCAGCATTTT; CDR3 protein: CASSLAAGLQPQHF
D gene: TRBD1; V gene: TRBV6-1; J gene: TRBJ1-2; clone size: few; CDR3 DNA: TGTGCCAGCAGCGCCGGGACAGCGCGGGGCTACACCTTC; CDR3 protein: CASSAGTARGYTF
D gene: NA; V gene: TRBV24-1; J gene: TRBJ2-1; clone size: NA; CDR3 DNA: TGTGCCAAGGAGTACAATGAGCAGTTCTTC; CDR3 protein: CAKEYNEQFF
D gene: TRBD1; V gene: TRBV5-1; J gene: TRBJ2-7; clone size: few; CDR3 DNA: TGCGCCAGCAGCTTGGAGTTCGGACAGGGTGAATACGAGCAGTACTTC; CDR3 protein: CASSLEFGQGEYEQYF
D gene: TRBD2; V gene: TRBV7-3; J gene: TRBJ2-2; clone size: few; CDR3 DNA: TGTGCCAGCAGCCGGGTTGGGGGGGCGAACACCGGGGAGCTGTTTTTT; CDR3 protein: CASSRVGGANTGELFF
D gene: NA; V gene: TRBV5-6; J gene: TRBJ2-5; clone size: few; CDR3 DNA: TGTGCCAGCAGCTTGGCCGGTTTGGGTGGGGAGACCCAGTACTTC; CDR3 protein: CASSLAGLGGETQYF
D gene: NA; V gene: TRBV12-3/TRBV12-4; J gene: TRBJ2-6; clone size: few; CDR3 DNA: TGTGCCACCAGAGCCTCTGGGGCCAACGTCCTGACTTTC; CDR3 protein: CATRASGANVLTF
D gene: NA; V gene: TRBV20-1; J gene: TRBJ2-1; clone size: NA; CDR3 DNA: TGCAGTGCTAGGGATACGGCTCGGCAGTTCTTC; CDR3 protein: CSARDTARQFF
D gene: TRBD2; V gene: TRBV9; J gene: TRBJ2-1; clone size: NA; CDR3 DNA: TGTGCCAGCAGCGTATCGGGACTAGCGAGCAATGAGCAGTTCTTC; CDR3 protein: CASSVSGLASNEQFF
D gene: NA; V gene: TRBV28; J gene: TRBJ2-2; clone size: NA; CDR3 DNA: TGTGCCAGCAGTGGGACAACCACCGGGGAGCTGTTTTTT; CDR3 protein: CASSGTTTGELFF
D gene: NA; V gene: TRBV12-3/TRBV12-4; J gene: TRBJ2-7; clone size: few; CDR3 DNA: TGTGCCAGCAGGCCTTATAGTAACCACTACGAGCAGTACTTC; CDR3 protein: CASRPYSNHYEQYF
D gene: NA; V gene: TRBV5-1; J gene: TRBJ1-1; clone size: NA; CDR3 DNA: TGCGCCAGCAGCTTGGAGGTCAGATGGAACACTGAAGCTTTCTTT; CDR3 protein: CASSLEVRWNTEAFF
D gene: NA; V gene: TRBV5-1; J gene: TRBJ2-1; clone size: NA; CDR3 DNA: TGCGCCAGCAGCACTTTTGGGGGGCAATTGGGGAATGAGCAGTTCTTC; CDR3 protein: CASSTFGGQLGNEQFF
D gene: TRBD2; V gene: TRBV20-1; J gene: TRBJ2-2; clone size: NA; CDR3 DNA: TGCAGTGCTTGGGAGCGGGGGAACACCGGGGAGCTGTTTTTT; CDR3 protein: CSAWERGNTGELFF
D gene: NA; V gene: TRBV4-1; J gene: TRBJ1-3; clone size: NA; CDR3 DNA: TGCGCCAGCAGCCAAGAAGGGAACAGGGAACCTGGAAACACCATATATTTT; CDR3 protein: CASSQEGNREPGNTIYF
D gene: TRBD2; V gene: TRBV7-8; J gene: TRBJ2-1; clone size: few; CDR3 DNA: TGTGCCAGCAGCTTAGACGGGACTAGCGGCTACAATGAGCAGTTCTTC; CDR3 protein: CASSLDGTSGYNEQFF
D gene: NA; V gene: TRBV7-9; J gene: TRBJ2-5; clone size: NA; CDR3 DNA: TGTGCCAGCAGCTTAGCGCTGGGGGTTGGGGAAGAGACCCAGTACTTC; CDR3 protein: CASSLALGVGEETQYF
D gene: TRBD2; V gene: TRBV5-1; J gene: TRBJ2-7; clone size: once; CDR3 DNA: TGCGCCAGCAGCTTGGGACTAGCGGTAGAAAGTATATACGAGCAGTACTTC; CDR3 protein: CASSLGLAVESIYEQYF